The 7 T cell receptor beta chains given below trace back to one sample, sequenced in a study of blood T cell repertoires in COVID-19 (dated by TCRdb to the early 2020s). The library was produced with the immunoSEQ multiplex PCR assay. Entries here come from immuneACCESS through TCRdb and include only in-frame sequences with V and J called. Some clones fail to appear in such tables; in the studies checked, an unresolved V gene covers under half of the shortfall, and the cause of the remainder is unknown. For this sample there are almost 50,000 clones; 68% appear just once. The ten largest clones represent just under 9% of the sample. Sequences were obtained from peripheral blood. The origin of the receptors is a woman between 65 and 79 years old with acute or convalescent COVID-19.

The rearrangement uses TRBV7-2 and TRBJ1-6; D is undetermined. The CDR3 runs 14 residues. Germline CDR1 reads SGHTA; CDR2 reads FQGNSA. Between the trimmed V and J ends, which lost 5 bases and 0 bases, there was a span of 5 bases. The CDR3 reads CASSNYSYNSPLHF. The CDR3 bases are TGTGCCAGCAGCAATTACTCCTATAATTCACCCCTCCACTTT.

The chain has TRBV6-5 and TRBJ2-7; 7 bases match TRBD1. V gave up 5 bases and J gave up 2 bases; unmatched junction bases: 3. This CDR3 has 13 amino acids. CDR1 MNHEY and CDR2 SVGAGI come from the germline V gene. This chain's CDR3 is CASSRDSTYEQYF. The CDR3 bases are TGTGCCAGCAGTAGGGACAGTACCTACGAGCAGTACTTC.

The chain recombines TRBV5-1 with TRBJ1-2; no firm D call. Trimming pared 1 base from V and 3 bases from J, leaving 7 bases between. This CDR3 has 13 residues. CDR1 and CDR2 (germline): SGHRS, YFSETQ. CDR3 sequence: CASSLSRDYGYTF. Written as DNA, the CDR3 is TGCGCCAGCAGCTTGAGCCGGGACTATGGCTACACCTTC.

The chain couples TRBV27 to TRBJ1-6, with D perhaps matching TRBD1 (5 bases). The length of the CDR3 is 15 residues. The germline gives CDR1 MNHEY, CDR2 SMNVEV (reference sequence). The V gene lost 0 bases and the J gene lost 10 bases, with 13 bases spanning the gap. The DNA of the CDR3 is TGTGCCAGCAGTTTATCGCACGTCCAGGGATCACCCCTCCACTTT. Translation: CASSLSHVQGSPLHF.

This clone occurred once. The J gene is TRBJ2-7, the V gene TRBV14; 8 bases are a match to TRBD1. Trimming at V came to 1 base and at J to 3 bases, leaving 5 bases not matched to a gene. CDR3 size: 15 residues. Germline CDR1 reads SGHDN; CDR2 reads FVKESK. The CDR3 DNA sequence: TGTGCCAGCAGCCAAGGGGCAGGGGGCTTCTACGAGCAGTACTTC. Protein: CASSQGAGGFYEQYF.

This sequence joins TRBV5-1 and TRBJ2-2; the D is unclear. V was cut by 4 bases and J by 4 bases, with 14 bases left in between. Looked up from germline, CDR1 is SGHRS and CDR2 is YFSETQ. The CDR3 is made up of 15 amino acids. The CDR3 bases are TGCGCCAGCAGCGACATCCAGCCTACCACCGGGGAGCTGTTTTTT. Protein sequence: CASSDIQPTTGELFF.

The rearrangement uses TRBV25-1 and TRBJ1-1, with 8 bases identical to TRBD1. V lost 1 base, J lost 1 base, and 8 bases stayed unmatched. The CDR3 loop spans 17 amino acids. Germline CDR1 is MGHDK and CDR2 is SYGVNS. For the CDR3, the DNA is TGTGCCAGCAGTGAATGGGGCAGGGGGCCACAGAACACTGAAGCTTTCTTT. Its protein product is CASSEWGRGPQNTEAFF.